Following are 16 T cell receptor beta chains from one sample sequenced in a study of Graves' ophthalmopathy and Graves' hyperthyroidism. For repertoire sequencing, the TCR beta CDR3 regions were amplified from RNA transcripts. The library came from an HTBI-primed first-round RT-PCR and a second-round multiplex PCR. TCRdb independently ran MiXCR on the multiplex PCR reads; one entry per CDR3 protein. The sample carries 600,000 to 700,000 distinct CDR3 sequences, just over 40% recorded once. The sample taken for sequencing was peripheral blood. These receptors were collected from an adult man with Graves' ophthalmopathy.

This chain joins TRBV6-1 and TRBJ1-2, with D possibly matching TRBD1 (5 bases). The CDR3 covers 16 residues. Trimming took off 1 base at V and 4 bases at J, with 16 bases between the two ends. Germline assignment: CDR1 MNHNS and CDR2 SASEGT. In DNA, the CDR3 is TGTGCCAGCAGTGAAGTTACAGGCCCTCTGGGCTATGGCTACACCTTC. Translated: CASSEVTGPLGYGYTF.

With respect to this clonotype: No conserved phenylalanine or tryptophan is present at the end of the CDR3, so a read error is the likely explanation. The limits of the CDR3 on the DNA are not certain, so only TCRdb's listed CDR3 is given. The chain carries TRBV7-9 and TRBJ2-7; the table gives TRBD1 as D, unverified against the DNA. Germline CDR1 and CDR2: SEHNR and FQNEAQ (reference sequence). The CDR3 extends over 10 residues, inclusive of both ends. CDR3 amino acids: CASSSLRDNT.

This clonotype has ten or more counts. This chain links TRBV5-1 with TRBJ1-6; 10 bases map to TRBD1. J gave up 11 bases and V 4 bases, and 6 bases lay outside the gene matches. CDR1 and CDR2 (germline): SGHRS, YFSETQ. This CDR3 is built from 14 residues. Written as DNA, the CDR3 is TGCGCCAGCAGCAAGACAGGGGGCACAGCACCCCTCCACTTT. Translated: CASSKTGGTAPLHF. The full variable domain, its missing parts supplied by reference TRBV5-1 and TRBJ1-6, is KAGVTQTPRYLIKTRGQQVTLSCSPISGHRSVSWYQQTPGQGLQFLFEYFSETQRNKGNFPGRFSGRQFSNSRSEMNVSTLELGDSALYLCASSKTGGTAPLHFGNGTRLTVT.

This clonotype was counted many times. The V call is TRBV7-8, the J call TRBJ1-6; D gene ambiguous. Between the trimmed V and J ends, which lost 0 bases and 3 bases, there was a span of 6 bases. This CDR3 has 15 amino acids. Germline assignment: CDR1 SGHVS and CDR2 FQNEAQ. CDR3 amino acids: CASSLARIYNSPLHF. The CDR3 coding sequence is TGTGCCAGCAGCTTAGCCCGAATCTATAATTCACCCCTCCACTTT.

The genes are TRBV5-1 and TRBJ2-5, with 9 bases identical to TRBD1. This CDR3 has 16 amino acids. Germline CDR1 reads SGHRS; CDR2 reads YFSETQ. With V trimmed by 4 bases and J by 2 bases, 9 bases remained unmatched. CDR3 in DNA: TGCGCCAGCAGCGCTGCCGGGACAGGGATTCAAGAGACCCAGTACTTC. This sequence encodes CASSAAGTGIQETQYF.

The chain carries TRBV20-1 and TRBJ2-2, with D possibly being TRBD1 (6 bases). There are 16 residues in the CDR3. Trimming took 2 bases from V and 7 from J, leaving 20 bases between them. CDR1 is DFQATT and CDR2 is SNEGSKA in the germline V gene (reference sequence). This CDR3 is CSARKTGVRGGGELFF. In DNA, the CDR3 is TGCAGTGCTAGAAAGACAGGTGTCCGAGGGGGCGGGGAGCTGTTTTTT.

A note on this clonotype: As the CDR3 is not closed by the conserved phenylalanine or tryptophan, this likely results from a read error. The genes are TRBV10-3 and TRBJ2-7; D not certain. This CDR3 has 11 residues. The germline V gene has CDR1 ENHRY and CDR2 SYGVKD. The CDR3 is CASSLLYEQYL. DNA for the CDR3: TGTGCCAGCAGTTTATTATACGAGCAGTACTTG.

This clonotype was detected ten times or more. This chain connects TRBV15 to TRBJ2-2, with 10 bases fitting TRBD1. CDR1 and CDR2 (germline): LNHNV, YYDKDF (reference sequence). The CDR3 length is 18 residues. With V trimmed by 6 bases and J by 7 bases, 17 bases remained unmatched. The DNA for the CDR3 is TGTGCCACCAGAGGCCGGTCCCGGGACAGGGGTTTCAGCGGGGAGCTGTTTTTT. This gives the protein CATRGRSRDRGFSGELFF.

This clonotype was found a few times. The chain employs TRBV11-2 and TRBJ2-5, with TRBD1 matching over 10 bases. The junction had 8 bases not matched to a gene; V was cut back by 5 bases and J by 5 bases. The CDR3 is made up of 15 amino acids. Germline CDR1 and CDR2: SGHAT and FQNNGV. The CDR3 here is CASSGRDRGRETQYF. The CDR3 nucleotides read TGTGCCAGCAGCGGACGGGACAGGGGACGGGAGACCCAGTACTTC.

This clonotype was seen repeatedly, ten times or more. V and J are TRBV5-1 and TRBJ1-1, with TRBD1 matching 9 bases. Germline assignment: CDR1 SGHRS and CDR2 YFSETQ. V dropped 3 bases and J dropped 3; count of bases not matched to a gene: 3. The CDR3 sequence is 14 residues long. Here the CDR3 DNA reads TGCGCCAGCAGCTCACAGGGGGCGGACACTGAAGCTTTCTTT. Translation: CASSSQGADTEAFF.

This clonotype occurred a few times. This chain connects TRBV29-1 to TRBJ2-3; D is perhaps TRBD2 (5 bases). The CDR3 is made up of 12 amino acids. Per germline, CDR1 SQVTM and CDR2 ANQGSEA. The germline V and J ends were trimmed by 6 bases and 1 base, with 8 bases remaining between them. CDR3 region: CSVAERTDTQYF. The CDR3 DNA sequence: TGCAGCGTAGCGGAACGCACAGATACGCAGTATTTT.

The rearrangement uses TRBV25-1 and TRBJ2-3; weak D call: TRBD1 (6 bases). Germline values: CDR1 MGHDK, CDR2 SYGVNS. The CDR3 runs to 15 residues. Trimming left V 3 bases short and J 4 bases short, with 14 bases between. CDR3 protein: CASSELDQGPDTQYF. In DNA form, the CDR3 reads TGTGCCAGCAGTGAGTTGGACCAGGGGCCAGATACGCAGTATTTT. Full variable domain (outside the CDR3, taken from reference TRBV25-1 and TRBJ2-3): EADIYQTPRYLVIGTGKKITLECSQTMGHDKMYWYQQDPGMELHLIHYSYGVNSTEKGDLSSESTVSRIRTEHFPLTLESARPSHTSQYLCASSELDQGPDTQYFGPGTRLTVL.

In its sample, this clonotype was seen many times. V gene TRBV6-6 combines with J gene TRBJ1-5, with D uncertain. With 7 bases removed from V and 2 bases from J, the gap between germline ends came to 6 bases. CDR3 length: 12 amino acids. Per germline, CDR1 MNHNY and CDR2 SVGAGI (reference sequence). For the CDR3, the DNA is TGTGCCAGCACCATGGGCAATCAGCCCCAGCATTTT. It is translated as CASTMGNQPQHF.

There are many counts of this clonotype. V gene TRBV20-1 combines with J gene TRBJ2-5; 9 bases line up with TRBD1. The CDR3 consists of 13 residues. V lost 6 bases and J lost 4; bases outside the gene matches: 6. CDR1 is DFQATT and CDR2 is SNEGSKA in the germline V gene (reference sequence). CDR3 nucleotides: TGCAGTGCGCAGGGACAGGGTAGAGAGACCCAGTACTTC. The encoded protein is CSAQGQGRETQYF.

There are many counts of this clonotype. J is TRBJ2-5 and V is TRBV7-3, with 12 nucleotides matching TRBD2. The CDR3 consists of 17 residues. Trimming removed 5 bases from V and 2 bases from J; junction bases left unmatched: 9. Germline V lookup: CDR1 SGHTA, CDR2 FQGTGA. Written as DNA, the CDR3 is TGTGCCAGCAGCCCCGGACTAGCGGGACGCTCACAAGAGACCCAGTACTTC. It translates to CASSPGLAGRSQETQYF.

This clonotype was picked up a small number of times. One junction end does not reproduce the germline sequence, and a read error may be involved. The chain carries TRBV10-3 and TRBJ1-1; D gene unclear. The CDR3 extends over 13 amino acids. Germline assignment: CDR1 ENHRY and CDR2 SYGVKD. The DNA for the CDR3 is TGTGCCAGCAGTTACTCGAAAACCACTGAAGCTTTCTTT. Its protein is CASSYSKTTEAFF.